This T cell receptor (beta chain) originates from a study of shared T cell receptors in the human thymus. Some clones are missing from TCRdb's copy, which holds only in-frame ones; the method was immunoSEQ multiplex PCR. Seen here are approximately 490,000 clones, approximately 80% observed once, and the top ten hold more than 0.01%. Germline loops: CDR1 SGHTA, CDR2 FQGNSA. The V and J ends lost 5 bases and 3 bases, in that order; junction bases with no gene match: 10. This CDR3 has 16 amino acids. These same data were also listed under a study on human thymus T cells. From that report: Corrective surgery for congenital heart defects was being performed on the healthy Finnish infants who were the donors. Corrective heart surgery yielded the resections from which the thymus tissue came. Biased V and J segment usage appeared in thymus and peripheral blood.

This clonotype was obtained from a boy under three years old with a congenital heart defect. This sequence joins TRBV7-2 and TRBJ2-7; 10 bases fit TRBD2. The specimen sequenced was thymocytes. CDR3 protein: CASSQIEREGIYEQYF. The CDR3 DNA is TGTGCCAGCAGCCAAATAGAGCGGGAGGGGATCTACGAGCAGTACTTC. Full variable domain (remainder filled in from reference TRBV7-2 and TRBJ2-7): GAGVSQSPSNKVTEKGKDVELRCDPISGHTALYWYRQSLGQGLEFLIYFQGNSAPDKSGLPSDRFSAERTGGSVSTLTIQRTQQEDSAVYLCASSQIEREGIYEQYFGPGTRLTVT.